This TCR beta chain emerged from a study of shared clonotypes between healthy human individuals. Findings of the study overall: Four donors shared approximately 5% of their naive CD4 clonotypes.

Per germline, CDR1 MNHEY and CDR2 SMNVEV (reference sequence). Trimming cost V 8 bases and J 5 bases; bases outside gene matches: 2. The CDR3 length is 14 residues. On this clone itself: What it recognizes is unknown.

Clones were read by immunoSEQ multiplex PCR, and TCRdb kept only the in-frame ones, dropping some. Among approximately 1.9 million clones, roughly 93% were seen once, and the ten largest hold about 1.7%. Cells designated naive CD8 were CD45RO-negative and were positively selected for CCR7, with terminally differentiated effector memory CD45RA+ cells excluded. Only Caucasian adults living in Nashville, Tennessee made up the donor group. The rearrangement links TRBV27 to TRBJ1-6; 11 nucleotides line up with TRBD1. The specimen sequenced was naive CD8+ T cells from PBMCs. This sequence was found in a man between 18 and 35 years old in good health. Some clones in this sample may be carry-over from other donors' samples. This CDR3 is CASGQGAHNSPLHF. The CDR3 nucleotides are TGTGCCAGCGGACAGGGGGCTCATAATTCACCCCTCCACTTT.